This T cell receptor (beta chain) was sequenced during a study of T cell changes during pregnancy in multiple sclerosis. Assay used: immunoSEQ multiplex PCR; TCRdb lists only in-frame clones, some missing. The sample carries about 69,000 clones, about nine tenths recorded once. This CDR3 is built from 16 residues. Germline-derived CDR1 and CDR2 are ENHRY and SYGVKD. V trimming: 5 bases; J trimming: 4 bases; junction bases outside the gene matches: 12. This chain links TRBV10-3 with TRBJ2-7; 9 bases agree with TRBD1. This sequence originates from a female donor with multiple sclerosis, enrolled in a pregnancy study. Sequenced here: peripheral blood, sampled in the third trimester of pregnancy. The CDR3 nucleotides read TGTGCCATCAGTCCAGGAGCGGGACAGGGTGTTTACGAGCAGTACTTC. Its translation: CAISPGAGQGVYEQYF.